This TCR beta chain was identified during a study of blood T cell repertoires in COVID-19. Study summary: Sites across the United States, Italy and Spain contributed samples from acute and convalescent COVID-19. Nucleic acid was either cDNA or gDNA, and it came from T cells, B-cell-depleted T cells, or PBMCs.

Methods used by the authors: Amplified reference gene primers provided the basis for estimating nucleated cell counts. Sequenced by immunoSEQ multiplex PCR; TCRdb stores in-frame clones only, minus some. The D gene and trimming were derived from the DNA, and the V and J assignments and clone size from that table. Counted here are just over 650,000 clones, 70% to 90% occurring once; the ten biggest clones make up roughly 0.25%. The CDR3 totals 13 residues. The germline V gene has CDR1 LNHDA and CDR2 SQIVND (reference sequence). Trimming at V came to 6 bases and at J to 4 bases, leaving 1 base not matched to a gene.

The sequencing sample was made of peripheral blood. The receptor's source is a woman aged 18-30 years with acute or convalescent COVID-19. V is TRBV19 and J is TRBJ1-3; 9 bases agree with TRBD1. The CDR3 sequence: CASRGQGGNTIYF. The CDR3 DNA is TGTGCCAGTAGGGGACAGGGCGGAAACACCATATATTTT. Based on the CDR3 plus reference TRBV19 and TRBJ1-3, the full variable domain is DGGITQSPKYLFRKEGQNVTLSCEQNLNHDAMYWYRQDPGQGLRLIYYSQIVNDFQKGDIAEGYSVSREKKESFPLTVTSAQKNPTAFYLCASRGQGGNTIYFGEGSWLTVV.